One sample yielded the 22 T cell receptor beta chains listed below, sequenced in a study of blood T cell repertoires in COVID-19. The data were produced by immunoSEQ multiplex PCR, yet TCRdb's version contains in-frame clones alone and is incomplete. The table lists roughly 7,800 clones, roughly 88% of them singletons. The sequencing sample was made of peripheral blood. All receptors derive from a woman between 50 and 59 years old with active or convalescent COVID-19.

The rearrangement uses TRBV28 and TRBJ1-2; no firm D call. CDR3 size: 12 residues. Germline values: CDR1 MDHEN, CDR2 SYDVKM. V lost 4 bases, J lost 2 bases, and 5 bases lay in between. CDR3 sequence (DNA): TGTGCCAGCAGTTCCCTAAACTATGGCTACACCTTC. Translated: CASSSLNYGYTF.

The chain employs TRBV6-1 and TRBJ1-5; D is uncertain. The CDR3 spans 12 residues. Germline V lookup: CDR1 MNHNS, CDR2 SASEGT. V lost 2 bases to trimming and J lost 4 bases, with 3 bases between them. CDR3 bases: TGTGCCAGCAGTGAATATAATCAGCCCCAGCATTTT. It specifies CASSEYNQPQHF.

The chain carries TRBV13 and TRBJ2-6; D is perhaps TRBD1 (6 bases). The CDR3 loop spans 16 amino acids. Germline V gene lookup returns CDR1 PRHDT and CDR2 FYEKMQ (reference sequence). V shed 1 base and J shed 2 bases, with 9 bases lying between them. This chain's CDR3 is CASSLEGDPGANVLTF. In DNA form, the CDR3 reads TGTGCCAGCAGCTTAGAGGGGGACCCTGGGGCCAACGTCCTGACTTTC.

This clone was detected a few times. The chain is built from TRBV6-1 and TRBJ2-6; maybe TRBD2 (5 bases). Deletions cut 2 bases from V and 1 base from J, with 9 bases between. The length of the CDR3 is 16 residues. Per the germline V gene, CDR1 is MNHNS and CDR2 is SASEGT. The CDR3 nucleotides are TGTGCCAGCAGTGAAATGGAGGCGTCTGGGGCCAACGTCCTGACTTTC. Encoded protein: CASSEMEASGANVLTF.

The gene calls are TRBV19 and TRBJ1-5; possible D gene TRBD1, 5 bases. The germline V gene has CDR1 LNHDA and CDR2 SQIVND (reference sequence). The CDR3 contains 13 residues. Trimming cost V 7 bases and J 9 bases, with 16 bases left between them. The CDR3 here is CASTGWGGRPQHF. CDR3 bases: TGTGCCAGTACCGGGTGGGGCGGGAGGCCCCAGCATTTT.

This clone occurred a few times. The chain employs TRBV2 and TRBJ1-2; D gene unclear. This CDR3 spans 14 amino acids. The V end lost 5 bases, the J end lost 4 bases, and 14 bases lay between the germline ends. Germline assignment: CDR1 SNHLY and CDR2 FYNNEI. The CDR3 spells CASSNGWLVYGYTF. DNA of the CDR3: TGTGCCAGCAGTAATGGATGGCTAGTCTATGGCTACACCTTC. Supplemented by reference TRBV2 and TRBJ1-2, the full variable domain reads EPEVTQTPSHQVTQMGQEVILRCVPISNHLYFYWYRQILGQKVEFLVSFYNNEISEKSEIFDDQFSVERPDGSNFTLKIRSTKLEDSAMYFCASSNGWLVYGYTFGSGTRLTVV.

The chain links TRBV7-2 to TRBJ1-6, with D perhaps TRBD1 (5 bases). Trimming took off 6 bases at V and 2 bases at J, with 14 bases between the two ends. The CDR3 has 16 amino acids. CDR1 SGHTA and CDR2 FQGNSA come from the germline V gene. The CDR3 nucleotides are TGTGCCAGCAGACAACGGGGGGAGGCCTATAATTCACCCCTCCACTTT. Its translation is CASRQRGEAYNSPLHF.

This chain uses TRBV24-1 with TRBJ1-1; the match to TRBD1 covers 8 bases. J gave up 11 bases and V 3 bases, and 4 bases lay outside the gene matches. Germline V gene data show CDR1 as KGHDR and CDR2 as SFDVKD. The CDR3 spans 12 residues. CDR3: CATSDMTGAAFF. CDR3 in DNA: TGTGCCACCAGTGATATGACAGGGGCTGCTTTCTTT.

This chain joins TRBV23-1 and TRBJ2-5, with a tentative D call TRBD1 (5 bases). TRBV23-1 is given ORF status, its function remaining uncertain. The CDR3 spans 12 residues. The germline V and J ends were trimmed by 8 bases and 6 bases, with 13 bases remaining between them. The DNA of the CDR3 is TGCGCCAGCGCCAGGACAAGAAAGACCCAGTACTTC. This encodes CASARTRKTQYF.

The chain is built from TRBV29-1 and TRBJ2-2, with a possible D match to TRBD1 (6 bases). This CDR3 comprises 13 residues. CDR1 SQVTM and CDR2 ANQGSEA come from the germline V gene. The V end lost 7 bases, the J end lost 2 bases, and 11 bases lay between the germline ends. The CDR3 DNA reads as TGCAGCGGGGGGCAGGGCAACACCGGGGAGCTGTTTTTT. It is translated as CSGGQGNTGELFF.

The J gene is TRBJ1-3, the V gene TRBV18; D is unresolved. The CDR3 is made up of 15 amino acids. CDR1 and CDR2 from the germline V gene are KGHSH and LQKENI. V lost 0 bases and J 0 bases, leaving 6 bases between the germline ends. The CDR3 reads CASSPPGSSGNTIYF. In nucleotides, the CDR3 is TGTGCCAGCTCACCACCAGGGAGCTCTGGAAACACCATATATTTT.

The chain employs TRBV27 and TRBJ2-7; D possibly corresponds to TRBD1 (6 bases). The CDR3 totals 14 residues. Germline loops: CDR1 MNHEY, CDR2 SMNVEV (reference sequence). V lost 3 bases, J lost 5 bases, and 14 bases lay in between. CDR3 in DNA: TGTGCCAGCAGTTTCGGGACACGCTTCGACGAGCAGTACTTC. As protein: CASSFGTRFDEQYF.

This clone is a singleton in its sample. The chain couples TRBV4-3 to TRBJ1-2, with D maybe TRBD1 (5 bases). The CDR3 runs to 16 residues. V dropped 0 bases and J dropped 0 bases, with 11 bases sitting between them. Per germline, CDR1 LGHNA and CDR2 YSLEER. This CDR3 reads CASSQEVRVANYGYTF. The CDR3 nucleotides read TGCGCCAGCAGCCAAGAGGTCAGGGTAGCTAACTATGGCTACACCTTC.

V usage is TRBV21-1 and J usage is TRBJ1-2; the D segment call TRBD1 is taken from the table without a DNA check. TRBV21-1 represents a pseudogene. This CDR3 has 16 amino acids. The CDR3 here is CASSESYDRVEEGYTF. CDR3 sequence (DNA): TGTGCCAGCAGCGAATCCTATGACAGGGTTGAGGAAGGCTACACCTTC.

The chain joins TRBV27 to TRBJ2-3; 12 bases match TRBD1. Per germline, CDR1 MNHEY and CDR2 SMNVEV (reference sequence). The CDR3 runs to 15 residues. Germline trimming cut 7 bases from V and 4 bases from J; bases unmatched to any gene: 6. The chain's CDR3 is CASNGGQGAADTQYF. The CDR3 DNA reads TGTGCCAGCAACGGGGGACAGGGGGCTGCAGATACGCAGTATTTT.

The V gene is TRBV10-1, the J gene TRBJ2-7; 10 bases match TRBD1. Germline lookup yields CDR1 WNHNN and CDR2 SYGVQD (reference sequence). V shed 4 bases, J shed 0 bases, and the junction held 12 bases outside the gene matches. The length of the CDR3 is 18 residues. The CDR3 loop is CASSGPRDRGARSYEQYF. CDR3 nucleotides: TGCGCCAGCAGTGGACCGCGGGACAGGGGTGCCCGCTCCTACGAGCAGTACTTC.

This clone was recorded a few times. This chain links TRBV6-1 with TRBJ2-2; 9 bases match TRBD1. The CDR3 covers 17 residues. Germline V gene sequence: CDR1 MNHNS, CDR2 SASEGT. V lost 4 bases to trimming and J lost 0 bases; unmatched junction nucleotides: 6. The CDR3 nucleotides read TGTGCCAGCAGTGCGACCGGGACAGGGTCGAACACCGGGGAGCTGTTTTTT. It codes for CASSATGTGSNTGELFF.

The chain links TRBV7-9 to TRBJ1-2; D call uncertain. Germline V lookup: CDR1 SEHNR, CDR2 FQNEAQ (reference sequence). The CDR3 spans 13 residues. Trimming removed 3 bases from V and 4 bases from J, with 9 bases in between. The CDR3 nucleotides are TGTGCCAGCAGCTTCTTGGGAGCCTATGGCTACACCTTC. Amino acid sequence: CASSFLGAYGYTF.

The rearrangement uses TRBV15 and TRBJ2-3, with TRBD2 matching over 12 bases. Per germline, CDR1 LNHNV and CDR2 YYDKDF (reference sequence). CDR3 size: 17 residues. Trimming took 2 bases from V and 3 from J; bases not matched to a gene: 6. CDR3 region: CATSRPRTSGNTDTQYF. The CDR3 DNA reads as TGTGCCACCAGCAGACCCCGGACTAGCGGGAATACAGATACGCAGTATTTT.

The V gene is TRBV19, the J gene TRBJ1-1; D unclear. The CDR3 totals 14 residues. The V end lost 3 bases, the J end lost 4 bases, and 12 bases lay between the germline ends. CDR1 LNHDA and CDR2 SQIVND come from the germline V gene (reference sequence). Here the CDR3 DNA reads TGTGCCAGTAGTATTCCACCGAGAAGCACTGAAGCTTTCTTT. This codes for CASSIPPRSTEAFF.

CDR3: CASSQAGGRNEQFF. Written as DNA, the CDR3 is TGTGCCAGCAGCCAAGCGGGGGGGCGCAATGAGCAGTTCTTC. The J gene is TRBJ2-1, the V gene TRBV4-2; 8 bases line up with TRBD2. The junction had 2 bases not matched to a gene; V was cut back by 1 base and J by 6 bases. Germline CDR1 LGHNA, CDR2 YNFKEQ. The CDR3 extends over 14 amino acids.

The rearrangement links TRBV4-2 to TRBJ2-1, with TRBD2 identical over 10 bases. The CDR3 consists of 17 residues. Germline V gene data show CDR1 as LGHNA and CDR2 as YNFKEQ. Trimming removed 2 bases from V and 0 bases from J; junction bases left unmatched: 4. DNA of the CDR3: TGTGCCAGCAGCCAACCTGGACTAGCGGTCTCCTACAATGAGCAGTTCTTC. Protein sequence: CASSQPGLAVSYNEQFF.